This record covers a single TCR beta chain. In the authors' workflow: By means of reference gene primer amplification, nucleated cell counts were estimated. Measured with immunoSEQ multiplex PCR; TCRdb has only the in-frame clones, and not every one. V, J and clone size were drawn from that table, and D and trimming were deduced from the DNA. Altogether over 200,000 clones are present, under 95% being singletons, with the ten largest covering more than 0.95%. Germline V gene lookup returns CDR1 LNHDA and CDR2 SQIVND (reference sequence). The CDR3 is 17 residues long. V trimming: 6 bases; J trimming: 3 bases; junction bases outside the gene matches: 12. The sample belongs to a study of blood T cell repertoires in COVID-19. Overall study context: Acute and convalescent COVID-19 samples came from the United States, Italy and Spain. T cells, B-cell-depleted T cells, or PBMCs provided the cDNA or gDNA that served as material.

The sequenced sample was peripheral blood. V is TRBV19 and J is TRBJ2-3, with 10 bases that match TRBD2. The TCR originated in a young man with acute or convalescent COVID-19. The CDR3 protein is CASSKNRRTSGTDTQYF. CDR3 sequence (DNA): TGTGCCAGTAGCAAAAATCGAAGGACTAGCGGAACAGATACGCAGTATTTT.